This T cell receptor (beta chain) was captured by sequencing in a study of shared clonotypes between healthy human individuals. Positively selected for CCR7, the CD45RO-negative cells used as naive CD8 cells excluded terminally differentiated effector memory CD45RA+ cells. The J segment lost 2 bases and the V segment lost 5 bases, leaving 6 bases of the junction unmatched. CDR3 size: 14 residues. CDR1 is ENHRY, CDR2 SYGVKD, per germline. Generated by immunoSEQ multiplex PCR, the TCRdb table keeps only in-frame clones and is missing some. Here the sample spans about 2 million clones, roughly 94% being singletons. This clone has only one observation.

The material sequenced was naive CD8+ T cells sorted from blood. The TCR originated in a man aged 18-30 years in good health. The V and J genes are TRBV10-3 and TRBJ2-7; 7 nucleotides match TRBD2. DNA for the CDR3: TGTGCCATCAGTTTTACGGGGGGAACCTACGAGCAGTACTTC. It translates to CAISFTGGTYEQYF.